The T cell receptor beta chain under discussion was sequenced for a study of T cell changes during pregnancy in multiple sclerosis. TCRdb's copy holds only in-frame clones and misses some; the assay was immunoSEQ multiplex PCR. This sample has approximately 70,000 clones, with about 91% found just once. The germline V gene has CDR1 KGHSH and CDR2 LQKENI. The V end lost 2 bases, the J end lost 5 bases, and 12 bases lay between the germline ends. CDR3 size: 14 residues. The input for sequencing was peripheral blood, taken in the first trimester of pregnancy. The chain couples TRBV18 to TRBJ2-5; possibly TRBD2 for D (5 bases). This receptor was identified in a female donor with multiple sclerosis, enrolled in a pregnancy study. The CDR3 bases are TGTGCCAGCTCACCAAAGAAGGTAGCGGAGACCCAGTACTTC. Protein product: CASSPKKVAETQYF.